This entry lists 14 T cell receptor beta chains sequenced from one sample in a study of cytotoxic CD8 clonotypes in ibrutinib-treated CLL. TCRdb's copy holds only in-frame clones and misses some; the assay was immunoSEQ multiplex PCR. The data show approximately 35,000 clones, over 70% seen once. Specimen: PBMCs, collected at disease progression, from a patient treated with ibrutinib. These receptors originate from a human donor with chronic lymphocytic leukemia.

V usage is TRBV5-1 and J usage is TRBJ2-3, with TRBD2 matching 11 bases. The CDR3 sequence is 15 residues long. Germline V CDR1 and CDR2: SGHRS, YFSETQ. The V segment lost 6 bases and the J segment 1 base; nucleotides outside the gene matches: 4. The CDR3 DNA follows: TGCGCCAGCACCGTACTAGCGGGGGGCACAGATACGCAGTATTTT. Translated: CASTVLAGGTDTQYF.

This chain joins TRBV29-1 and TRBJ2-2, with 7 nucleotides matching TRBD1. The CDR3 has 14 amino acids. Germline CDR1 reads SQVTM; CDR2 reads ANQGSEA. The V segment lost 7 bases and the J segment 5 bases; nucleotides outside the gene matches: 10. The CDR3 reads CSAKGGRVTGELFF. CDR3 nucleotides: TGCAGCGCAAAAGGGGGCAGGGTGACCGGGGAGCTGTTTTTT.

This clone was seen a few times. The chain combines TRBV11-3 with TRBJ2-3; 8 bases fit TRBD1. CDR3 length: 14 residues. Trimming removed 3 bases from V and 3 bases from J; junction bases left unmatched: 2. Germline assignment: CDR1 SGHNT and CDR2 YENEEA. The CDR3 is CASSFRGQTDTQYF. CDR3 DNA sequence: TGTGCCAGCAGCTTCAGGGGGCAGACAGATACGCAGTATTTT.

As DNA, the CDR3 is TGTGCCAGTAGTATGGACAGGGGGGATACGCAGTATTTT. This encodes CASSMDRGDTQYF. This chain connects TRBV19 to TRBJ2-3; the match to TRBD1 covers 10 bases. The CDR3 runs to 13 residues. V dropped 3 bases and J dropped 6; count of bases not matched to a gene: 0. Germline-derived CDR1 and CDR2 are LNHDA and SQIVND (reference sequence).

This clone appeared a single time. The CDR3 bases are TGTGCCAGCAGCCACTGGCCACCCCCCAACGAGCAGTACTTC. This gives the protein CASSHWPPPNEQYF. This sequence joins TRBV5-5 and TRBJ2-7; no definite D call. This CDR3 comprises 14 residues. Germline CDR1 SGHKS, CDR2 YYEKEE (reference sequence). V was cut by 4 bases and J by 5 bases, with 16 bases left in between.

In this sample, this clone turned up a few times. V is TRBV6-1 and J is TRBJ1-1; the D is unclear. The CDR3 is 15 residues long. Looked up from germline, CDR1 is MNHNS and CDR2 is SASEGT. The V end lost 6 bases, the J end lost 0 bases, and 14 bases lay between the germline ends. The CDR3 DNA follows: TGTGCCAGCAGATACAACAGCCTCATGAACACTGAAGCTTTCTTT. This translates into CASRYNSLMNTEAFF.

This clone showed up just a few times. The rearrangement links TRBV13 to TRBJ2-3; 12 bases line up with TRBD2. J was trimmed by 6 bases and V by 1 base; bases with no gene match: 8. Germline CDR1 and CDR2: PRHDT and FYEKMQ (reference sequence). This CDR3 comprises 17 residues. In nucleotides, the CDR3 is TGTGCCAGCAGCTTAGATGTTCTAGCGGGGGGGGCCGATACGCAGTATTTT. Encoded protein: CASSLDVLAGGADTQYF.

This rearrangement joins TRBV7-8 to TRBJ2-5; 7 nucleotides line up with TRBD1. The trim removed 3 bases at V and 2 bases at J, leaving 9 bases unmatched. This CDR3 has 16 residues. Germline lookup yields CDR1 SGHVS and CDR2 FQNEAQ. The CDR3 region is CASSFTGVRNQETQYF. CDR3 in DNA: TGTGCCAGCAGCTTTACAGGGGTTCGAAATCAAGAGACCCAGTACTTC.

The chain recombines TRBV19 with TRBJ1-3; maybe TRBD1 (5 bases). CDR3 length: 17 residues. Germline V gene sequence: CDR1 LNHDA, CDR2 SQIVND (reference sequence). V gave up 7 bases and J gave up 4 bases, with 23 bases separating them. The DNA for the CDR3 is TGTGCCAGTACCCTCCAATCGGGGACTGTCAGGGGAAACACCATATATTTT. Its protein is CASTLQSGTVRGNTIYF.

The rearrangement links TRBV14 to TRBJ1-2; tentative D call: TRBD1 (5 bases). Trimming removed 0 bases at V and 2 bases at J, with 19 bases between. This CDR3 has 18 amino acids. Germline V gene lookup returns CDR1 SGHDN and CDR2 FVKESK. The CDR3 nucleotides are TGTGCCAGCAGCCAAGAGGGAAAGGGGCCATACAACAACTATGGCTACACCTTC. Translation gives CASSQEGKGPYNNYGYTF. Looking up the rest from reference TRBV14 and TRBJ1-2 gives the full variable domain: EAGVTQFPSHSVIEKGQTVTLRCDPISGHDNLYWYRRVMGKEIKFLLHFVKESKQDESGMPNNRFLAERTGGTYSTLKVQPAELEDSGVYFCASSQEGKGPYNNYGYTFGSGTRLTVV.

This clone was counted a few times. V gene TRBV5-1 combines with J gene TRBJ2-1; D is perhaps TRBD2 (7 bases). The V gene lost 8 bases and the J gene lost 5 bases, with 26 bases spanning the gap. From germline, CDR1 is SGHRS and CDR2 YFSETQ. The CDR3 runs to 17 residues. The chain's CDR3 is CARRGASGDPLNNEQFF. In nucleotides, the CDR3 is TGCGCCAGAAGGGGGGCCAGCGGGGATCCTCTAAACAATGAGCAGTTCTTC.

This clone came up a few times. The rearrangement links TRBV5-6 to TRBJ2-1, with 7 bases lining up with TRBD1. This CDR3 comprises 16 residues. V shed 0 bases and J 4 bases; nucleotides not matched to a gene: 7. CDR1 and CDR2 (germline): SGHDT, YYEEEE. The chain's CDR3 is CASSLVHRGEYNEQFF. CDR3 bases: TGTGCCAGCAGCTTGGTGCACAGGGGCGAGTACAATGAGCAGTTCTTC.

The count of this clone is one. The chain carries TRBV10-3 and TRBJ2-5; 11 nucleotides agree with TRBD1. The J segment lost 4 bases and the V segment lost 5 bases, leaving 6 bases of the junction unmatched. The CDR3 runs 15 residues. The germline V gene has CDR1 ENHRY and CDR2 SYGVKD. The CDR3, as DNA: TGTGCCATCAGTCCGGGACAGGGGGGAGGAGAGACCCAGTACTTC. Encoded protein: CAISPGQGGGETQYF.

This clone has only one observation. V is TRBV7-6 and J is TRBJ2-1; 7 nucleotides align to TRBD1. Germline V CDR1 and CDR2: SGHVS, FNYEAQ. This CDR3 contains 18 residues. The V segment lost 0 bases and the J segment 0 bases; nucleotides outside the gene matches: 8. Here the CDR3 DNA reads TGTGCCAGCAGCTTAGCCGGGACAGCGCTTAGCTCCTACAATGAGCAGTTCTTC. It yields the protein CASSLAGTALSSYNEQFF.